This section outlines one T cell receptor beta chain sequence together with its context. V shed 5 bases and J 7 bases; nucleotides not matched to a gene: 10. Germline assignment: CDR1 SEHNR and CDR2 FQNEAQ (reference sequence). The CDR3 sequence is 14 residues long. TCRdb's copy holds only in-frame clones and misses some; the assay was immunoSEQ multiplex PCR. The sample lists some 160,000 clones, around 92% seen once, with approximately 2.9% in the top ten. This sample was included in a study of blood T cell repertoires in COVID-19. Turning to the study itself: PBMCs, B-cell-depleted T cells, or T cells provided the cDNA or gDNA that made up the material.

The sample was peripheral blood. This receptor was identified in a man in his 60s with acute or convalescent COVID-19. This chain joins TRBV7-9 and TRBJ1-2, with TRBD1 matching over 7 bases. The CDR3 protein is CASSPGGGASGYTF. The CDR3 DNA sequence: TGTGCCAGCAGCCCGGGAGGGGGCGCATCTGGCTACACCTTC.